This TCR beta chain was sequenced for a study of blood T cell repertoires in COVID-19. Study overall: Whether acute or convalescent, the COVID-19 samples came from the United States, Italy and Spain. PBMCs, B-cell-depleted T cells, or T cells provided the cDNA or gDNA that made up the material.

This CDR3 comprises 14 residues. J gave up 5 bases and V 6 bases, and 10 bases lay outside the gene matches. Germline loops: CDR1 WNHNN, CDR2 SYGVQD (reference sequence). Per the original methods: Reference gene primer amplification in the assay estimated nucleated cell counts. Repertoires were generated with immunoSEQ multiplex PCR, while TCRdb's copy carries only in-frame clones and drops some. The V and J calls and clone size were taken over from that table, and D and trimming were inferred from the DNA. Found here are around 49,000 clones, more than 80% of them singletons; the top ten hold roughly 2.3%.

The receptor was isolated from a human donor in a cohort sampled during active COVID-19. Sequencing input: peripheral blood. This rearrangement joins TRBV10-1 to TRBJ2-7, with 7 bases aligning to TRBD1. The CDR3 protein is CASSPQSTGNEQYF. DNA of the CDR3: TGCGCCAGCAGCCCTCAGTCGACAGGGAACGAGCAGTACTTC.